This TCR beta chain appears in the sequencing data of a study of breast tumors, draining lymph nodes, adjacent tissues. TCRdb reprocessed the multiplex PCR reads with MiXCR, giving one entry per CDR3 protein. The sample has about 180,000 distinct CDR3 sequences; 30% to 35% are singletons. Breast cancer patients provided tissue from their axillary draining lymph nodes. There are many counts of this clonotype. Its target is not known. Trimming cost V 4 bases and J 3 bases; bases outside gene matches: 5. CDR3 length equals 14 residues. CDR1 MGHDK and CDR2 SYGVNS come from the germline V gene. Findings and limits, study-wide: Findings are consistent with lymph node origin and intratumoral expansion of most tumor T cells. Tumor T cell lymph node origin was a supported hypothesis, not proven.

This receptor was taken from a female donor with breast cancer. Some clones in this sample may be carry-over from other donors' samples. The V call is TRBV25-1, the J call TRBJ1-2; 7 bases align to TRBD1. Sequences were obtained from axillary lymph node tissue. In nucleotides, the CDR3 is TGTGCCAGCAGTGCCACAGGGGATTACTATGGCTACACCTTC. Its protein is CASSATGDYYGYTF.